The 5 T cell receptor beta chains in this list originate from one sample, sequenced in a study of early T cells in non-severe SARS-CoV-2 infection. TCRdb ran MiXCR on the 5' RACE reads and lists one entry per CDR3 protein. The sample includes 45,000 to 55,000 distinct CDR3 sequences, 6.2% of them seen just once. The source material was whole blood. Receptors originate from an adult who was a healthcare worker with PCR-confirmed SARS-CoV-2 infection or an uninfected control (not recorded which).

This clonotype was counted at least ten times. The chain couples TRBV29-1 to TRBJ1-6, with unresolved D. Looked up from germline, CDR1 is SQVTM and CDR2 is ANQGSEA. With 4 bases removed from V and 8 bases from J, the gap between germline ends came to 12 bases. The CDR3 spans 13 residues. This CDR3 is CSVGWGSDSPLHF. The CDR3 DNA sequence: TGCAGCGTTGGGTGGGGAAGCGATTCACCCCTCCACTTT.

As DNA, the CDR3 is TGTGCCAGCAGTTCGGAACAGGGGCGAAACACCATATATTTT. Translated: CASSSEQGRNTIYF. V and J are TRBV12-3 or TRBV12-4 and TRBJ1-3, with 7 bases that match TRBD1. V lost 4 bases and J lost 5; bases outside the gene matches: 5. The CDR3 spans 14 residues.

At least ten counts were recorded for this clonotype. The chain couples TRBV12-3 or TRBV12-4 to TRBJ2-6; D not certain. The CDR3 sequence is 20 residues long. Trimming removed 6 bases at V and 0 bases at J, with 24 bases between. The CDR3 loop is CASSLGPGSAQTSGANVLTF. DNA for the CDR3: TGTGCCAGCAGCCTTGGACCAGGTTCCGCACAAACCTCTGGGGCCAACGTCCTGACTTTC.

This clonotype was seen ten or more times. The chain recombines TRBV20-1 with TRBJ2-1; D remains ambiguous. Germline lookup yields CDR1 DFQATT and CDR2 SNEGSKA (reference sequence). This CDR3 contains 13 residues. Trimming cost V 1 base and J 10 bases, with 14 bases left between them. The CDR3 region is CSARGRRQMEQFF. DNA of the CDR3: TGCAGTGCTAGAGGGCGCCGGCAAATGGAGCAGTTCTTC.

This clonotype came up many times. The chain couples TRBV10-1 to TRBJ2-3; TRBD2 matches 13 bases. V shed 5 bases and J 8 bases; nucleotides not matched to a gene: 4. Germline CDR1 WNHNN, CDR2 SYGVQD (reference sequence). The CDR3 runs to 14 residues. CDR3 loop: CASSWTSGSITQYF. CDR3 DNA sequence: TGCGCCAGCAGTTGGACTAGCGGGAGTATTACGCAGTATTTT.